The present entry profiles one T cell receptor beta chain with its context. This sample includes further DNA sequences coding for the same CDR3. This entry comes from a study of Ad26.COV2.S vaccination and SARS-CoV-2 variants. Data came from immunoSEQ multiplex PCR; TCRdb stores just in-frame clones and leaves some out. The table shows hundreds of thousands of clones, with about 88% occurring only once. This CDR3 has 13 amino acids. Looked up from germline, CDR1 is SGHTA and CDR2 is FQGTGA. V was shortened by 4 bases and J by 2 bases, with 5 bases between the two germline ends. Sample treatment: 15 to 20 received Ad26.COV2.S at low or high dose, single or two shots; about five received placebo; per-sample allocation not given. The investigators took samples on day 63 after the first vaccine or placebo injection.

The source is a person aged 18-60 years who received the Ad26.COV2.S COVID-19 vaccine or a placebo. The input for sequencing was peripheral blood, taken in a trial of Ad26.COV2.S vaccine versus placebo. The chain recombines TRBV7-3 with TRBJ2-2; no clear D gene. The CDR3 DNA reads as TGTGCCAGCAGCTCCACCAACACCGGGGAGCTGTTTTTT. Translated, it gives CASSSTNTGELFF.